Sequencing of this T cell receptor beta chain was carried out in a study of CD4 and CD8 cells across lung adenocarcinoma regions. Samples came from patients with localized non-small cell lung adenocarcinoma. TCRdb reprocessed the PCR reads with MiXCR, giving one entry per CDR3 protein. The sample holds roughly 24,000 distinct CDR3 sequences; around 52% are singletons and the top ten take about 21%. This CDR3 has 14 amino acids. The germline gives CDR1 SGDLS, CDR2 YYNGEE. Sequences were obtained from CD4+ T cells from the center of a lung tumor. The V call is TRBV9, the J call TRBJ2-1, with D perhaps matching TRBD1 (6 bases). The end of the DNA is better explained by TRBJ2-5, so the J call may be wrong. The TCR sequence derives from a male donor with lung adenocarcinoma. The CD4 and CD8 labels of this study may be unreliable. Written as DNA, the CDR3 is TGTGCCAGCAGCCCTGGGACACCTCAAGAGACCCAGTACTTC. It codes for CASSPGTPQETQYF.